Listed below are T cell receptor beta chains from one sample, sequenced in a study of T cells after yellow fever vaccination. MiXCR, applied by TCRdb to the 5' RACE reads, yields one record per CDR3 protein. This sample has under 550,000 distinct CDR3 sequences, with 21% found just once. This specimen was PBMCs, taken approximately 22 days after the first yellow fever vaccination. The receptors shown here come from a man younger than 35 who received the YFV17D yellow fever vaccine. Both conserved end residues are part of each CDR3. The order of the fields is J gene, D gene, V gene, clone size, CDR3 protein, CDR3 DNA. D genes are given only for firm matches. Clone size is not always given. Where it is, it says once, few, many or a class for expanded clones.

j_call: TRBJ1-2; d_call: TRBD1; v_call: TRBV2; clone_size: few; cdr3_aa: CASSVDREDGYTF; cdr3_nt: TGTGCCAGCAGTGTCGACAGGGAGGATGGCTACACCTTC
j_call: TRBJ2-1; d_call: NA; v_call: TRBV11-1; clone_size: NA; cdr3_aa: CASSLDNRIPHNEQFF; cdr3_nt: TGTGCCAGCAGCTTAGACAACAGGATACCCCACAATGAGCAGTTCTTC
j_call: TRBJ2-1; d_call: NA; v_call: TRBV7-3; clone_size: few; cdr3_aa: CASSSIPGAHEQFF; cdr3_nt: TGTGCCAGCAGCTCCATCCCCGGGGCCCATGAGCAGTTCTTC
j_call: TRBJ2-6; d_call: NA; v_call: TRBV6-2/TRBV6-3; clone_size: NA; cdr3_aa: CASSRQEFSGANVLTF; cdr3_nt: TGTGCCAGCAGCCGACAGGAATTCTCTGGGGCCAACGTCCTGACTTTC
j_call: TRBJ2-3; d_call: NA; v_call: TRBV4-3; clone_size: many; cdr3_aa: CASSSGRGYTDTQYF; cdr3_nt: TGCGCCAGCAGCTCCGGTCGGGGGTACACAGATACGCAGTATTTT
j_call: TRBJ1-6; d_call: TRBD1; v_call: TRBV7-6; clone_size: few; cdr3_aa: CASSRDRGKSPLHF; cdr3_nt: TGTGCCAGCAGCCGGGACAGGGGGAAGTCACCCCTCCACTTT
j_call: TRBJ2-2; d_call: NA; v_call: TRBV12-3/TRBV12-4; clone_size: NA; cdr3_aa: CASSFRGSGELFF; cdr3_nt: TGTGCCAGCAGTTTTCGGGGGTCCGGGGAGCTGTTTTTT
j_call: TRBJ1-5; d_call: NA; v_call: TRBV30; clone_size: few; cdr3_aa: CAWSRAGNQPQHF; cdr3_nt: TGTGCCTGGAGTCGGGCAGGGAATCAGCCCCAGCATTTT
j_call: TRBJ2-3; d_call: NA; v_call: TRBV21-1; clone_size: NA; cdr3_aa: CASSTLRGQGSTDTQYF; cdr3_nt: TGTGCCAGCAGTACCCTTAGAGGGCAGGGGTCCACAGATACGCAGTATTTT
j_call: TRBJ2-3; d_call: NA; v_call: TRBV19; clone_size: NA; cdr3_aa: CASSIDQGDTQYF; cdr3_nt: TGTGCCAGTAGTATAGATCAAGGAGATACGCAGTATTTT
j_call: TRBJ2-1; d_call: NA; v_call: TRBV15; clone_size: few; cdr3_aa: CATSSRGGSYNEQFF; cdr3_nt: TGTGCCACCAGCAGTAGGGGGGGCTCCTACAATGAGCAGTTCTTC
j_call: TRBJ1-5; d_call: NA; v_call: TRBV5-1; clone_size: NA; cdr3_aa: CASRFGSDLNQPQHF; cdr3_nt: TGCGCCAGCAGGTTTGGGTCGGACCTCAATCAGCCCCAGCATTTT
j_call: TRBJ2-5; d_call: NA; v_call: TRBV10-3; clone_size: few; cdr3_aa: CAIGSETQYF; cdr3_nt: TGTGCCATCGGGTCGGAGACCCAGTACTTC
j_call: TRBJ2-7; d_call: TRBD2; v_call: TRBV18; clone_size: NA; cdr3_aa: CASSPALAGGNGEQYF; cdr3_nt: TGTGCCAGCTCACCGGCCCTAGCGGGGGGAAATGGCGAGCAGTACTTC
j_call: TRBJ2-5; d_call: NA; v_call: TRBV4-2; clone_size: NA; cdr3_aa: CASSQDRGQGGQTQYF; cdr3_nt: TGTGCCAGCAGCCAAGATCGAGGGCAGGGAGGACAGACCCAGTACTTC
j_call: TRBJ2-7; d_call: NA; v_call: TRBV7-9; clone_size: NA; cdr3_aa: CASSWAVNEQYF; cdr3_nt: TGTGCCAGCAGCTGGGCGGTCAACGAGCAGTACTTC
j_call: TRBJ2-5; d_call: NA; v_call: TRBV12-3/TRBV12-4; clone_size: few; cdr3_aa: CASSFRPGETQYF; cdr3_nt: TGTGCCAGCAGTTTTCGTCCGGGAGAGACCCAGTACTTC
j_call: TRBJ2-5; d_call: NA; v_call: TRBV29-1; clone_size: many; cdr3_aa: CSVESGRGYQETQYF; cdr3_nt: TGCAGCGTTGAGTCCGGTAGGGGGTACCAAGAGACCCAGTACTTC